Here is one TCR beta chain with its context. Antigen: not known. One end of the junction is discordant with germline, which a read error may explain. These data originate in a study of cytomegalovirus exposure and HLA in healthy donors. Study-wide context: The same platform as the approximately 640 first-cohort repertoires was used for the roughly 130 validation repertoires, a later analysis reported.

The CDR3 has 15 amino acids. Germline lookup yields CDR1 SSHAT and CDR2 FNYEAQ (reference sequence). General study results and limits: Listed as cytomegalovirus-associated were 170 or so TCR beta chains.

The data were produced by immunoSEQ multiplex PCR, yet TCRdb's version contains in-frame clones alone and is incomplete. The repertoire consists of 150,000 to 200,000 clones, with approximately 96% occurring once and the leading ten covering 0.8% to 0.95%. The TCR was taken from a woman between 18 and 29 years old in good health and CMV-seronegative. Input material: PBMCs. The rearrangement uses TRBV7-7 and TRBJ2-5; the D is unclear. This chain's CDR3 is CASSPERSRSETQYF. DNA for the CDR3: TGTGCTAGCAGCCCCGAAAGGAGTCGGTCAGAGACCCAGTACTTC.